This TCR beta chain was sequenced for a study of T cell repertoires in ileal Crohn's disease. This CDR3 is 20 amino acids long. The V end lost 2 bases, the J end lost 4 bases, and 27 bases lay between the germline ends. Germline V CDR1 and CDR2: SGHRS, YFSETQ. Assay: immunoSEQ multiplex PCR; the TCRdb copy retains only in-frame clones and omits some. The top ten hold roughly 6.7% of the sample, which has more than 11,000 clones, roughly 80% seen once. The chain joins TRBV5-1 to TRBJ2-2; possible D gene TRBD2, 5 bases. Sequences were obtained from ileal tissue. This sequence was found in an adult with Crohn's disease. As DNA, the CDR3 is TGCGCCAGCAGCTTTGGACTTGGGATGCTGAGCGGATCTCCCACCGGGGAGCTGTTTTTT. Protein sequence: CASSFGLGMLSGSPTGELFF.